A selection of T cell receptor beta chains follows, all from one sample in a study of shared clonotypes between healthy human individuals. Produced via immunoSEQ multiplex PCR; TCRdb's table is partial and in-frame only. The sample yields 1.5 million to 2.5 million clones, approximately 94% seen once. The specimen was naive CD8+ T cells sorted from blood. These receptors were taken from a man between 18 and 35 years old in good health. CDR3s include the opening cysteine and the closing phenylalanine or tryptophan. D genes are given only for firm matches. A row's size may be missing; if present it is once, few, many or a size class.

v_gene	j_gene	abundance	d_gene	CDR3aa	CDR3nt
TRBV19	TRBJ2-1	NA	NA	CASSDTGTNEQFF	TGTGCCAGTAGTGATACCGGTACAAATGAGCAGTTCTTC
TRBV2	TRBJ2-7	NA	TRBD2	CASTGGAASEQYF	TGTGCCAGCACCGGGGGGGCAGCAAGCGAGCAGTACTTC
TRBV4-2	TRBJ2-7	NA	NA	CASSQDPAGKYEQYF	TGTGCCAGCAGCCAAGATCCGGCGGGAAAATACGAGCAGTACTTC
TRBV4-2	TRBJ2-7	few	TRBD1	CATAGGGEQYF	TGTGCGACAGCAGGGGGCGGCGAGCAGTACTTC
TRBV7-9	TRBJ1-1	NA	NA	CASSLATAWNTEAFF	TGTGCCAGCAGCTTAGCGACGGCATGGAACACTGAAGCTTTCTTT
TRBV11-2	TRBJ2-1	NA	TRBD2	CASSVDLLAGDFNEQFF	TGTGCCAGCAGCGTAGACTTACTAGCGGGAGATTTCAATGAGCAGTTCTTC
TRBV27	TRBJ2-5	NA	NA	CASSLFGGKETQYF	TGTGCCAGCAGTTTATTCGGGGGAAAAGAGACCCAGTACTTC
TRBV7-2	TRBJ1-2	NA	NA	CASSLGRTYGYTF	TGTGCCAGCAGCTTAGGCCGAACCTATGGCTACACCTTC
TRBV5-6	TRBJ2-3	NA	NA	CASSSGDTQYF	TGTGCCAGCAGTTCCGGGGATACGCAGTATTTT
TRBV5-1	TRBJ2-3	once	TRBD1	CASSLEPGQETDTQYF	TGCGCCAGCAGCTTGGAACCGGGACAGGAGACGGATACGCAGTATTTT
TRBV12-5	TRBJ2-7	NA	NA	CASGFAYEQYF	TGTGCTAGTGGGTTCGCCTACGAGCAGTACTTC
TRBV4-3	TRBJ2-7	NA	NA	CASSQTQGYEQYF	TGCGCCAGCAGCCAAACACAGGGTTACGAGCAGTACTTC
TRBV13	TRBJ2-7	NA	TRBD1	CAGSLGGSEQYF	TGTGCCGGCAGCTTAGGGGGCAGCGAGCAGTACTTC
TRBV28	TRBJ2-2	NA	TRBD1	CASSPWDRGSGELFF	TGTGCCAGCAGTCCCTGGGACAGGGGGTCCGGGGAGCTGTTTTTT
TRBV29-1	TRBJ2-7	NA	NA	CSVRGAGSSSYEQYF	TGCAGCGTTAGAGGGGCGGGCAGTAGCTCCTACGAGCAGTACTTC
TRBV10-1	TRBJ2-5	few	TRBD2	CALPGTSGGQETQYF	TGCGCCCTTCCCGGGACTAGCGGGGGGCAAGAGACCCAGTACTTC
TRBV6-6	TRBJ2-3	NA	TRBD1	CASSRQGPDTQYF	TGTGCCAGCAGTAGACAGGGTCCAGATACGCAGTATTTT
TRBV5-4	TRBJ2-3	NA	NA	CASSSDPDTQYF	TGTGCCAGCAGCTCCGATCCAGATACGCAGTATTTT
TRBV7-9	TRBJ1-3	NA	NA	CASGPTQDPGINTIYF	TGTGCCAGCGGCCCAACGCAGGATCCGGGAATAAACACCATATATTTT
TRBV5-6	TRBJ2-7	NA	NA	CASTPEGSPYEQYF	TGTGCCAGCACCCCTGAGGGATCTCCCTACGAGCAGTACTTC
TRBV6-1	TRBJ1-2	NA	TRBD1	CASSSKGTGYGYTF	TGTGCCAGCAGCTCGAAAGGGACAGGATATGGCTACACCTTC
TRBV5-6	TRBJ1-2	NA	NA	CASSLELSINYGYTF	TGTGCCAGCAGCTTGGAACTTAGTATTAACTATGGCTACACCTTC
TRBV13	TRBJ1-2	NA	NA	CASSLDSGGYTF	TGTGCCAGCAGCTTAGATTCAGGGGGCTACACCTTC
TRBV4-2	TRBJ2-7	NA	NA	CASSQASGEQYF	TGTGCCAGCAGCCAAGCAAGCGGGGAGCAGTACTTC
TRBV30	TRBJ2-7	NA	TRBD2	CAWSIGGGGEQYF	TGTGCCTGGAGTATTGGCGGGGGGGGCGAGCAGTACTTC
TRBV5-6	TRBJ1-1	NA	NA	CASSLEVNTEAFF	TGTGCCAGCAGCTTGGAAGTGAACACTGAAGCTTTCTTT
TRBV5-4	TRBJ2-7	NA	NA	CASSSSSYEQYF	TGTGCCAGCAGCTCAAGCTCCTACGAGCAGTACTTC
TRBV27	TRBJ2-4	NA	TRBD1	CASSFGQGSAKNIQYF	TGTGCCAGCAGCTTCGGACAGGGGAGCGCCAAAAACATTCAGTACTTC
TRBV28	TRBJ2-7	NA	NA	CASSLGRTTYEQYF	TGTGCCAGCAGTTTGGGTCGGACGACCTACGAGCAGTACTTC
TRBV7-9	TRBJ2-7	NA	NA	CASSPLGAGEQYF	TGTGCCAGCAGCCCTTTGGGGGCGGGGGAGCAGTACTTC
TRBV7-2	TRBJ2-7	NA	NA	CASSPYPAYEQYF	TGTGCCAGCAGCCCCTACCCCGCCTACGAGCAGTACTTC
TRBV5-1	TRBJ2-2	NA	NA	CASSLEGWTKAPTGELFF	TGCGCCAGCAGCTTGGAAGGGTGGACTAAGGCCCCCACCGGGGAGCTGTTTTTT
TRBV30	TRBJ1-2	NA	NA	CAWSDLDSVVAYTF	TGTGCCTGGAGTGACTTGGACAGCGTCGTGGCCTACACCTTC
TRBV19	TRBJ2-7	NA	TRBD2	CASSIEGSIAGDFYEQYF	TGTGCCAGTAGCATAGAGGGGAGCATAGCGGGGGATTTCTACGAGCAGTACTTC
TRBV4-1	TRBJ1-2	NA	NA	CASSQASPLAGIYGYTF	TGCGCCAGCAGCCAAGCTTCGCCTCTGGCAGGGATCTATGGCTACACCTTC
TRBV30	TRBJ2-3	NA	NA	CAGRGGSTDTQYF	TGTGCCGGCCGAGGCGGAAGCACAGATACGCAGTATTTT
TRBV15	TRBJ1-2	NA	NA	CATSRDPLGQNYGYTF	TGTGCCACCAGCAGAGATCCCCTCGGACAGAACTATGGCTACACCTTC
TRBV5-1	TRBJ2-3	NA	NA	CASSLESESTDTQYF	TGCGCCAGCAGCTTGGAGTCAGAAAGCACAGATACGCAGTATTTT
TRBV6-5	TRBJ2-2	NA	NA	CASSYSNLANTGELFF	TGTGCCAGCAGTTACTCGAACCTCGCGAACACCGGGGAGCTGTTTTTT
TRBV7-2	TRBJ1-6	once	NA	CASSQGGASLHF	TGTGCCAGCAGCCAAGGGGGGGCATCCCTCCACTTT
TRBV7-3	TRBJ2-3	once	TRBD2	CASSVAGSTDTQYF	TGTGCCAGCAGTGTAGCGGGGAGCACAGATACGCAGTATTTT